Below are 7 T cell receptor beta chains sequenced from a single sample in a study of T cell responses to AZD1222 COVID-19 vaccine (dated by TCRdb to about 2021). Interpreted using the paper, the time point label stands for: about 28 days (+/-7) after the second vaccine dose. The method behind the library was the immunoSEQ multiplex PCR assay. Sourced from immuneACCESS, this table was stored by TCRdb with only in-frame sequences that have V and J called. A share of the clones is absent; for the studies checked, an unresolved V gene accounts for under half, and the remainder has no known explanation. This sample lists around 160,000 clones; approximately 94% were detected once. The ten largest make up 5.1% of the sample. Sequenced material: peripheral blood, taken 28 days after the second AZD1222 dose. Receptor source: an adult who received the AZD1222 COVID-19 vaccine.

The rearrangement links TRBV7-2 to TRBJ1-1, with D tentatively TRBD1 (6 bases). Between the trimmed V and J ends, which lost 0 bases and 6 bases, there was a span of 11 bases. CDR1 is SGHTA, CDR2 FQGNSA, per germline. The CDR3 runs to 14 residues. CDR3 region: CASSLAWTAPEAFF. The CDR3 nucleotides are TGTGCCAGCAGCTTAGCGTGGACAGCTCCTGAAGCTTTCTTT.

The chain joins TRBV6-5 to TRBJ2-7; no reliable D call. The germline V gene has CDR1 MNHEY and CDR2 SVGAGI. The CDR3 length is 15 residues. Trimming shortened V by 8 bases and J by 0 bases, and 17 bases separated the two germline ends. In DNA form, the CDR3 reads TGTGCCAGCCTCCTTGACGCGAGCGACTCCTACGAGCAGTACTTC. It is translated as CASLLDASDSYEQYF.

This chain joins TRBV4-1 and TRBJ2-2; tentatively, D is TRBD1 (5 bases). The germline gives CDR1 MGHRA, CDR2 YSYEKL. The V gene lost 1 base and the J gene lost 0 bases, with 18 bases spanning the gap. There are 19 residues in the CDR3. The CDR3: CASSQVMEGDIANTGELFF. CDR3 coding DNA: TGCGCCAGCAGCCAAGTCATGGAAGGGGATATAGCGAACACCGGGGAGCTGTTTTTT.

The chain carries TRBV7-9 and TRBJ1-1; D is possibly TRBD1 (5 bases). Per the germline V gene, CDR1 is SEHNR and CDR2 is FQNEAQ (reference sequence). V lost 5 bases and J 4 bases, leaving 20 bases between the germline ends. This CDR3 spans 16 amino acids. The CDR3 DNA follows: TGTGCCAGCAGCCCACGCGGGGGGGACCTGGGCACTGAAGCTTTCTTT. Amino acid sequence: CASSPRGGDLGTEAFF.

The rearrangement links TRBV11-2 to TRBJ1-1; D gene ambiguous. Germline loops: CDR1 SGHAT, CDR2 FQNNGV. CDR3 length: 13 residues. Between the trimmed V and J ends, which lost 1 base and 5 bases, there was a span of 8 bases. The CDR3 nucleotides are TGTGCCAGCAGCTTAGGCGGGAGGACTGAAGCTTTCTTT. Protein product: CASSLGGRTEAFF.

The gene calls are TRBV15 and TRBJ1-1, with D perhaps TRBD1 (5 bases). V was cut by 1 base and J by 2 bases, with 23 bases left in between. This CDR3 is built from 19 residues. CDR1 LNHNV and CDR2 YYDKDF come from the germline V gene (reference sequence). The CDR3 nucleotides read TGTGCCACCAGCAGAGGCACTCGGACAAGTCTAACGAAAAACACTGAAGCTTTCTTT. It encodes CATSRGTRTSLTKNTEAFF.

J is TRBJ1-2 and V is TRBV7-2; 7 nucleotides agree with TRBD1. The CDR3 loop spans 15 amino acids. With V trimmed by 4 bases and J by 4 bases, 9 bases remained unmatched. Germline V gene lookup returns CDR1 SGHTA and CDR2 FQGNSA. CDR3 sequence: CASSSPRQGSYGYTF. For the CDR3, the DNA is TGTGCCAGCAGCTCGCCTAGACAGGGAAGCTATGGCTACACCTTC.